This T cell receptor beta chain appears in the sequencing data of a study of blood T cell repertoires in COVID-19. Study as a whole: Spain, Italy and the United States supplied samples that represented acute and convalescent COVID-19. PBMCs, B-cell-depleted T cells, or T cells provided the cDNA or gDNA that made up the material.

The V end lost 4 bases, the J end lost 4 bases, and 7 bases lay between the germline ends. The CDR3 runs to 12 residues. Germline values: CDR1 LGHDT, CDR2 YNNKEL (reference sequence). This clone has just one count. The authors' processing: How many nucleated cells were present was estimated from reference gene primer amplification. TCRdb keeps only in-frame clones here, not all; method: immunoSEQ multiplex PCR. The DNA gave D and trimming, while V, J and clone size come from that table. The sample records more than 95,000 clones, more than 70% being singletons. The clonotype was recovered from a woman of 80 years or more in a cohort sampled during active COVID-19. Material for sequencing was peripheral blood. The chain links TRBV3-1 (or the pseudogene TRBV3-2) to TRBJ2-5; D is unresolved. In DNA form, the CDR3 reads TGTGCCAGCAGCCCTGCCAGAGAGACCCAGTACTTC. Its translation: CASSPARETQYF.